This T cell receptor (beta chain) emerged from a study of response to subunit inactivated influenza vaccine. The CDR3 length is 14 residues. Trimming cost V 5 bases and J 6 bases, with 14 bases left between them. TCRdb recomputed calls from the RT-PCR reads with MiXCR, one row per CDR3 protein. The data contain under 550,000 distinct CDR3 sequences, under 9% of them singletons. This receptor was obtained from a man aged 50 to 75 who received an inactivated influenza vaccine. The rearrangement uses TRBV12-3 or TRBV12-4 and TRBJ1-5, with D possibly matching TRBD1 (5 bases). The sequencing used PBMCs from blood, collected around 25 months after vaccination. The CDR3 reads CASSPGRLSQPQHF. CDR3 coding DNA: TGTGCCAGCAGTCCGGGACGCCTAAGTCAGCCCCAGCATTTT.